The 27 T cell receptor beta chains below come from one sample, sequenced in a study of shared clonotypes between healthy human individuals. The protocol was immunoSEQ multiplex PCR, while the TCRdb copy is restricted to in-frame clones and leaves out a portion. This repertoire shows more than 2 million clones, about 94% found once; its top ten account for around 0.13%. Sequenced: naive CD4+ T cells sorted from blood. Subset in this sample: CD45RA+ positively selected. These receptors came from a man between 18 and 29 years old in good health.

The chain employs TRBV7-2 and TRBJ2-7; D perhaps matches TRBD2 (6 bases). The CDR3 extends over 15 amino acids. V was trimmed by 5 bases and J by 2 bases, leaving 16 bases between them. Germline assignment: CDR1 SGHTA and CDR2 FQGNSA. CDR3 in amino acids: CASSEGSSATYEQYF. The CDR3 DNA reads as TGTGCCAGCAGCGAGGGGTCTAGCGCTACCTACGAGCAGTACTTC.

The chain links TRBV6-4 to TRBJ1-1; D remains unclear. V lost 8 bases and J 0 bases, leaving 10 bases between the germline ends. The CDR3 spans 13 residues. Germline V gene data show CDR1 as MRHNA and CDR2 as SNTAGT. CDR3 nucleotide sequence: TGTGCCAGCTCTAACTTCATGAACACTGAAGCTTTCTTT. Translation: CASSNFMNTEAFF.

This clone appeared once. This chain connects TRBV5-1 to TRBJ1-2; D is ambiguous. Trimming pared 5 bases from V and 2 bases from J, leaving 7 bases between. The V gene's germline CDR1 is SGHRS and CDR2 YFSETQ. This CDR3 region has 12 residues. CDR3 region: CASSHENYGYTF. The CDR3, as DNA: TGCGCCAGCAGTCACGAGAACTATGGCTACACCTTC.

The chain carries TRBV10-3 and TRBJ1-4; 8 bases are shared with TRBD1. In germline, CDR1 is ENHRY, CDR2 SYGVKD. This CDR3 has 14 residues. V shed 5 bases and J 7 bases; nucleotides not matched to a gene: 6. CDR3 sequence reads: CAISQGANGEKLFF. The CDR3 DNA is TGTGCCATCAGTCAGGGGGCGAATGGTGAAAAACTGTTTTTT.

This rearrangement joins TRBV11-2 to TRBJ2-7; D perhaps matches TRBD1 (6 bases). Between the trimmed V and J ends, which lost 6 bases and 2 bases, there was a span of 14 bases. This CDR3 has 14 amino acids. Germline V gene data show CDR1 as SGHAT and CDR2 as FQNNGV. The CDR3 reads CASRFRQEPYEQYF. CDR3 sequence (DNA): TGTGCCAGCAGATTTCGACAGGAGCCCTACGAGCAGTACTTC.

On this clone: Other DNA sequences in this specimen translate into the identical CDR3. The chain has TRBV7-3 and TRBJ2-3, with 8 bases matching TRBD2. Germline V gives CDR1 SGHTA, CDR2 FQGTGA. V dropped 5 bases and J dropped 1; count of bases not matched to a gene: 5. CDR3 length: 15 residues. For the CDR3, the DNA is TGTGCCAGCAGCCTTGGACTAGCAGGCACAGATACGCAGTATTTT. Protein: CASSLGLAGTDTQYF. Combining the CDR3 with reference TRBV7-3 and TRBJ2-3 gives the whole variable domain GAGVSQTPSNKVTEKGKYVELRCDPISGHTALYWYRQSLGQGPEFLIYFQGTGAADDSGLPNDRFFAVRPEGSVSTLKIQRTERGDSAVYLCASSLGLAGTDTQYFGPGTRLTVL.

Here the CDR3 reads CASSEKSGGYQETQYF. The CDR3 bases are TGTGCCAGCAGTGAGAAAAGCGGGGGGTACCAAGAGACCCAGTACTTC. The gene calls are TRBV2 and TRBJ2-5; 9 bases align to TRBD2. The CDR3 consists of 16 residues. The ends lost 3 bases at V and 0 bases at J; junction bases unmatched: 5. Germline V CDR1 and CDR2: SNHLY, FYNNEI. The entire variable domain, with the rest obtained from reference TRBV2 and TRBJ2-5, is as follows: EPEVTQTPSHQVTQMGQEVILRCVPISNHLYFYWYRQILGQKVEFLVSFYNNEISEKSEIFDDQFSVERPDGSNFTLKIRSTKLEDSAMYFCASSEKSGGYQETQYFGPGTRLLVL.

The chain couples TRBV28 to TRBJ1-1; D unclear. The CDR3 is made up of 13 amino acids. Germline lookup yields CDR1 MDHEN and CDR2 SYDVKM. Trimming pared 3 bases from V and 1 base from J, leaving 6 bases between. The CDR3 nucleotides are TGTGCCAGCAGTTTCCGGGGGAACACTGAAGCTTTCTTT. Its protein is CASSFRGNTEAFF.

The chain carries TRBV9 and TRBJ2-3; D not resolved. Between the trimmed V and J ends, which lost 5 bases and 1 base, there was a span of 8 bases. The CDR3 loop spans 13 amino acids. Germline CDR1 and CDR2: SGDLS and YYNGEE. The CDR3 sequence: CASSRLGTDTQYF. The DNA for the CDR3 is TGTGCCAGCAGTAGATTGGGCACAGATACGCAGTATTTT.

The V and J genes are TRBV25-1 and TRBJ1-5; maybe TRBD1 (5 bases). The germline CDR1 and CDR2 sequences are MGHDK and SYGVNS. This CDR3 is built from 15 residues. V was trimmed by 3 bases and J by 2 bases, leaving 11 bases between them. CDR3 nucleotides: TGTGCCAGCAGTGAGGACCAGGGCGGCAATCAGCCCCAGCATTTT. Protein sequence: CASSEDQGGNQPQHF.

The rearrangement links TRBV28 to TRBJ2-7, with TRBD2 as a possible D gene (7 bases). The CDR3 is 14 amino acids. Germline lookup yields CDR1 MDHEN and CDR2 SYDVKM. V was clipped by 10 bases and J by 2 bases, with 18 bases between them. CDR3 sequence reads: CATAGGGGPYEQYF. CDR3 DNA sequence: TGTGCCACCGCCGGGGGCGGGGGTCCCTACGAGCAGTACTTC.

The chain carries TRBV19 and TRBJ1-2; D gene uncertain. Looked up from germline, CDR1 is LNHDA and CDR2 is SQIVND (reference sequence). The V gene lost 2 bases and the J gene lost 2 bases, with 15 bases spanning the gap. The CDR3 runs to 16 residues. CDR3 loop: CASSISQTQKNYGYTF. The CDR3 nucleotides read TGTGCCAGTAGTATATCACAGACACAGAAAAACTATGGCTACACCTTC.

Remarks on this clone: The same CDR3 arises from other DNA sequences in this sample as well. This sequence joins TRBV10-3 and TRBJ2-3, with 12 bases that match TRBD2. With 5 bases clipped from V and 3 bases from J, the junction kept 3 bases outside the gene matches. Germline CDR1 reads ENHRY; CDR2 reads SYGVKD. This CDR3 contains 15 residues. This CDR3 is CAISLTSGSTDTQYF. CDR3 sequence (DNA): TGTGCCATCAGTCTGACTAGCGGGAGTACAGATACGCAGTATTTT.

V is TRBV6-5 and J is TRBJ1-4, with D perhaps matching TRBD1 (6 bases). The ends were cut back, 7 bases at V and 4 bases at J, with 16 bases in the middle. CDR1 and CDR2 (germline): MNHEY, SVGAGI. This CDR3 is 15 amino acids long. The CDR3 region has the DNA TGTGCCAGCAAAACTGACAGGAGCCGTAATGAAAAACTGTTTTTT. It encodes CASKTDRSRNEKLFF.

The chain links TRBV28 to TRBJ2-7, with D perhaps TRBD1 (5 bases). Trimming cost V 3 bases and J 6 bases, with 18 bases left between them. Germline values: CDR1 MDHEN, CDR2 SYDVKM. The CDR3 loop spans 15 amino acids. CDR3 protein: CASSFQGPFSREQYF. The CDR3 DNA follows: TGTGCCAGCAGTTTTCAGGGCCCGTTTTCCCGCGAGCAGTACTTC.

This chain connects TRBV7-2 to TRBJ2-1; possibly TRBD1 or TRBD2 for D (6 bases each). The CDR3 is 18 residues long. Germline CDR1 reads SGHTA; CDR2 reads FQGNSA. Trimming left V 5 bases short and J 0 bases short, with 20 bases between. The CDR3, as DNA: TGTGCCAGCAGCCCCCAAGGGGGGTCCTTGAGCTCCTACAATGAGCAGTTCTTC. Protein product: CASSPQGGSLSSYNEQFF.

This chain links TRBV5-4 with TRBJ1-2; unclear D gene. Germline CDR1 is SGHNT and CDR2 is YYREEE (reference sequence). V lost 3 bases, J lost 4 bases, and 4 bases lay in between. The CDR3 consists of 11 residues. The CDR3 here is CASSSLYGYTF. The CDR3 DNA sequence: TGTGCCAGCAGCTCTCTCTATGGCTACACCTTC.

The V gene is TRBV15, the J gene TRBJ1-5; 11 positions agree with TRBD1. This CDR3 has 17 amino acids. Germline V gene data show CDR1 as LNHNV and CDR2 as YYDKDF (reference sequence). V shed 0 bases and J 6 bases; nucleotides not matched to a gene: 7. DNA for the CDR3: TGTGCCACCAGCAGAGATCCCGGGACAGGGGGATTTCAGCCCCAGCATTTT. Amino acid sequence: CATSRDPGTGGFQPQHF.

The chain couples TRBV19 to TRBJ1-6; D is unresolved. This CDR3 contains 15 residues. The germline gives CDR1 LNHDA, CDR2 SQIVND (reference sequence). V was clipped by 4 bases and J by 0 bases, with 7 bases between them. CDR3 region: CASSTGTSYNSPLHF. The DNA of the CDR3 is TGTGCCAGTAGTACGGGAACCTCCTATAATTCACCCCTCCACTTT.

This chain links TRBV5-1 with TRBJ2-5; no clear D gene. The CDR3 consists of 14 residues. V was trimmed by 3 bases and J by 3 bases, leaving 12 bases between them. CDR1 and CDR2 from the germline V gene are SGHRS and YFSETQ. CDR3 sequence: CASSSVGLEETQYF. The CDR3 DNA reads TGCGCCAGCAGCTCGGTCGGGCTCGAAGAGACCCAGTACTTC.

The chain links TRBV4-1 to TRBJ2-5; TRBD2 aligns across 11 bases. The germline CDR1 and CDR2 sequences are MGHRA and YSYEKL. This CDR3 has 17 amino acids. After removal of 4 bases from V and 5 bases from J, the junction contained 12 bases not matched to a gene. The CDR3 reads CASSPTHRLAGSETQYF. Written as DNA, the CDR3 is TGCGCCAGCAGCCCCACCCACCGACTAGCGGGAAGCGAGACCCAGTACTTC.

The gene calls are TRBV5-1 and TRBJ1-2; D remains ambiguous. The germline V gene encodes CDR1 SGHRS and CDR2 YFSETQ. Trimming removed 0 bases from V and 3 bases from J, with 9 bases in between. This CDR3 region has 14 residues. CDR3 in amino acids: CASSLDNSYYGYTF. The DNA of the CDR3 is TGCGCCAGCAGCTTGGACAACTCATACTATGGCTACACCTTC.

This rearrangement joins TRBV2 to TRBJ1-5; D is possibly TRBD1 (5 bases). The CDR3 has 14 amino acids. The ends were cut back, 3 bases at V and 6 bases at J, with 12 bases in the middle. Germline-derived CDR1 and CDR2 are SNHLY and FYNNEI. In DNA, the CDR3 is TGTGCCAGCAGTGAGATGTCAGGGTCTCAGCCCCAGCATTTT. Protein: CASSEMSGSQPQHF.

The chain carries TRBV10-1 and TRBJ2-1; 16 positions agree with TRBD2. The CDR3 extends over 17 amino acids. Per germline, CDR1 WNHNN and CDR2 SYGVQD (reference sequence). The J segment lost 5 bases and the V segment lost 4 bases, leaving 5 bases of the junction unmatched. The CDR3 coding sequence is TGCGCCAGCAGTGGGGGACTAGCGGGAGGGTTCGACAATGAGCAGTTCTTC. As protein: CASSGGLAGGFDNEQFF.

J is TRBJ2-2 and V is TRBV28, with 8 bases that match TRBD2. The CDR3 has 14 residues. Looked up from germline, CDR1 is MDHEN and CDR2 is SYDVKM. Trimming took 5 bases from V and 6 from J; bases not matched to a gene: 5. The chain's CDR3 is CASSGQAGAGELFF. In DNA form, the CDR3 reads TGTGCCAGCAGTGGTCAAGCGGGAGCCGGGGAGCTGTTTTTT.

The chain carries TRBV5-1 and TRBJ2-5; D might be TRBD1 (5 bases). The V end was cut by 1 base, the J end by 4 bases, with 14 bases between. Looked up from germline, CDR1 is SGHRS and CDR2 is YFSETQ. The CDR3 is 15 amino acids. CDR3 protein: CASSLTDSPAETQYF. Here the CDR3 DNA reads TGCGCCAGCAGCTTGACCGACAGTCCGGCAGAGACCCAGTACTTC.

The rearrangement joins TRBV7-2 to TRBJ2-5, with 12 bases fitting TRBD2. The CDR3 loop spans 15 amino acids. V shed 5 bases and J 5 bases; nucleotides not matched to a gene: 6. Germline CDR1 reads SGHTA; CDR2 reads FQGNSA. CDR3 bases: TGTGCCAGCAGCCCGACTAGCGGGAGTGGGGAGACCCAGTACTTC. As protein: CASSPTSGSGETQYF. Full variable domain (remainder filled in from reference TRBV7-2 and TRBJ2-5): GAGVSQSPSNKVTEKGKDVELRCDPISGHTALYWYRQSLGQGLEFLIYFQGNSAPDKSGLPSDRFSAERTGGSVSTLTIQRTQQEDSAVYLCASSPTSGSGETQYFGPGTRLLVL.